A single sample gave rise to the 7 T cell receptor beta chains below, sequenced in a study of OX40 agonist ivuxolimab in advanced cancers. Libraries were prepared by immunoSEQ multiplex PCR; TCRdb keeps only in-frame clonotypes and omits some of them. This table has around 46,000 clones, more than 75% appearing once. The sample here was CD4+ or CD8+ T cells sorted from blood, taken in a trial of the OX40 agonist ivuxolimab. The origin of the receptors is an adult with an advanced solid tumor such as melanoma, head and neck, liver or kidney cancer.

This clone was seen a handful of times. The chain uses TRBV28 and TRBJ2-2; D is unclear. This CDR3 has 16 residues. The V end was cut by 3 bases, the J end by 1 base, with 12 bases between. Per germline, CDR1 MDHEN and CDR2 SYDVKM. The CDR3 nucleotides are TGTGCCAGCAGTTTCGGTCTTCTGGGGAACACCGGGGAGCTGTTTTTT. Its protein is CASSFGLLGNTGELFF. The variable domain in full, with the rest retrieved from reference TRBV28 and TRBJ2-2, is DVKVTQSSRYLVKRTGEKVFLECVQDMDHENMFWYRQDPGLGLRLIYFSYDVKMKEKGDIPEGYSVSREKKERFSLILESASTNQTSMYLCASSFGLLGNTGELFFGEGSRLTVL.

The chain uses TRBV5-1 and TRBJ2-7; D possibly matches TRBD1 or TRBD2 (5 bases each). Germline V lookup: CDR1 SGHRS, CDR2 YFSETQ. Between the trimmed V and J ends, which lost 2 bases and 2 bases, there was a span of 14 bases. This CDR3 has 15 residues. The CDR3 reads CASSLTGTETYEQYF. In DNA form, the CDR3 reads TGCGCCAGCAGCTTAACCGGGACGGAAACCTACGAGCAGTACTTC.

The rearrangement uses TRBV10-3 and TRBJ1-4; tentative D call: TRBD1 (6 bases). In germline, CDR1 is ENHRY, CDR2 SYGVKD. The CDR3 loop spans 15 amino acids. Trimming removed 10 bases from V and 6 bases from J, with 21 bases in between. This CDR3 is CANVLGGRRDEKLFF. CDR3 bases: TGTGCCAACGTACTTGGGGGGCGCAGGGATGAAAAACTGTTTTTT.

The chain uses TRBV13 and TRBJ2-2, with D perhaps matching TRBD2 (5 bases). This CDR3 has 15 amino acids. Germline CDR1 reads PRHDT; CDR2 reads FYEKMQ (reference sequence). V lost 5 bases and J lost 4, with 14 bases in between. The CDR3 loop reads CASSHGPRGTGELFF. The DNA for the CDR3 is TGTGCCAGCAGCCACGGCCCCCGGGGCACCGGGGAGCTGTTTTTT.

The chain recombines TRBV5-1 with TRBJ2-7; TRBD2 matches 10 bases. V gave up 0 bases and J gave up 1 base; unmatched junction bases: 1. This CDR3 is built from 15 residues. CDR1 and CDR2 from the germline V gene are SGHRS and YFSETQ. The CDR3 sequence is CASSLEAGGSYEQYF. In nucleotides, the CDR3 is TGCGCCAGCAGCTTGGAAGCGGGAGGGTCCTACGAGCAGTACTTC.

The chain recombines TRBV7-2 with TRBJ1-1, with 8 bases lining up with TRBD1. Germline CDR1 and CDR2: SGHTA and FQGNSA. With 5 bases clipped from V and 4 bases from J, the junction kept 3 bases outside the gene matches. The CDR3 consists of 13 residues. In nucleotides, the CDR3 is TGTGCCAGCAGCCGACAGGGGCTCACTGAAGCTTTCTTT. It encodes CASSRQGLTEAFF.

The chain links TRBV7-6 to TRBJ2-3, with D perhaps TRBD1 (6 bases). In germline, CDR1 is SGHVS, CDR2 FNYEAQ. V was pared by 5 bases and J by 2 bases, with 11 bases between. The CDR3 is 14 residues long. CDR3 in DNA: TGTGCCAGCAGCCCAAGGGACAACACAGATACGCAGTATTTT. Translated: CASSPRDNTDTQYF.